This T cell receptor beta chain was captured in a study of blood T cell repertoires in COVID-19. The CDR3 length is 17 residues. J was trimmed by 2 bases and V by 5 bases; bases with no gene match: 9. Germline V gives CDR1 MNHNY, CDR2 SVGAGI (reference sequence). In the source study's methods: How many nucleated cells were present was estimated from reference gene primer amplification. Libraries were prepared by immunoSEQ multiplex PCR; TCRdb keeps only in-frame clonotypes and omits some of them. V and J calls and clone size are given by that table; D and trimming were obtained from the DNA. This sample yields around 230,000 clones, of which roughly 84% are seen a single time; under 2.5% belongs to the top ten.

Sequenced: peripheral blood. The chain has TRBV6-6 and TRBJ1-6; TRBD1 agrees at 7 bases. This TCR came from a man aged 40-49 years who had recovered from COVID-19. The CDR3 loop is CASSRQGVGTYNSPLHF. Written as DNA, the CDR3 is TGTGCCAGCAGTCGCCAGGGGGTAGGGACCTATAATTCACCCCTCCACTTT.